This T cell receptor beta chain was identified in a study of T cells expressing NK-cell markers (dated by TCRdb to 2020 to 2021). About the study as a whole: Three sorted T-cell subsets (CD3+CD56+NKG2C+, CD3+CD56+NKG2C- and CD3+CD56-NKG2C+) from 7 to 9 donors had their TCR beta-chain repertoires profiled. Of the eight sequenced donors, seven were found to be HCMV-seropositive and one was found to be HCMV-seronegative. All eight donors whose samples were sequenced were randomly selected healthy volunteers, three of them men and five women. Libraries were sequenced as 2 x 150 bp reads on Illumina HiSeq 2000/2500, MiSeq or NextSeq. The investigation overall reported the following: Those dominant clonotypes were again the most abundant among CD3+CD56-NKG2C+ cells in several donors, at about 28.3-65%. In six or seven donors, the dominant CD3+CD56+NKG2C+ clonotypes ranked among the top 10 CD8+ clonotypes, making up roughly 1.0-8% of CD8+ T cells. Whether the expanded NKG2C-expressing T cell clones were specific for HCMV antigens was left unclear.

The CDR3 contains 14 residues, cysteine and phenylalanine counted. DNA was not recorded. TCRdb shows the sequencer as Illumina HiSeq 2000. TCR beta cDNA libraries were made by 5'RACE template switching that added a universal primer site and unique molecular identifiers. Synthesis of cDNA was primed from the TCR beta constant segment and was followed by two consecutive PCR amplification steps. The paper's data handling went like this. Reads were demultiplexed and grouped by UMI with MIGEC, and clonotypes were assembled and quantified with MiTCR. Only TCR cDNA sequences supported by at least two reads were kept to exclude erroneous sequences. Downstream repertoire analysis used the tcR package, and clonotypes were matched across fractions by CDR3 nucleotide sequence plus V segment. VDJmatch was used to annotate antigen specificity against VDJdb, with one amino acid substitution in CDR3 permitted. TCRdb reprocessed the reads and lists each CDR3 protein sequence as a single entry, with no DNA. These V and J calls originate from TCRdb's pipeline instead of the authors' own analysis. The sample table holds about 400,000 distinct CDR3 sequences. Approximately 11% of the sample is taken by the ten largest.

A commercial ELISA kit detecting HCMV-specific IgG in serum was used to determine HCMV serostatus. Peripheral blood mononuclear cells were isolated from blood by Ficoll density gradient centrifugation. Details on this clonotype: This clone's antigen is unknown.

The chain is encoded by TRBV12-3 or TRBV12-4 joined to TRBJ2-4; TCRdb gives TRBD2 as the D gene, but with no DNA this cannot be confirmed. The clonotype was recovered from a woman in her fifties or sixties in good health. Donor details come from another sample of the same person, matched by shared clones. Sequences were obtained from blood T cells: a sorted CD56 or NKG2C T cell subset, CD4+ or CD8+ T cells, or bulk PBMC T cells (not recorded which). The CDR3 reads CASSTLAGRGGIYF.